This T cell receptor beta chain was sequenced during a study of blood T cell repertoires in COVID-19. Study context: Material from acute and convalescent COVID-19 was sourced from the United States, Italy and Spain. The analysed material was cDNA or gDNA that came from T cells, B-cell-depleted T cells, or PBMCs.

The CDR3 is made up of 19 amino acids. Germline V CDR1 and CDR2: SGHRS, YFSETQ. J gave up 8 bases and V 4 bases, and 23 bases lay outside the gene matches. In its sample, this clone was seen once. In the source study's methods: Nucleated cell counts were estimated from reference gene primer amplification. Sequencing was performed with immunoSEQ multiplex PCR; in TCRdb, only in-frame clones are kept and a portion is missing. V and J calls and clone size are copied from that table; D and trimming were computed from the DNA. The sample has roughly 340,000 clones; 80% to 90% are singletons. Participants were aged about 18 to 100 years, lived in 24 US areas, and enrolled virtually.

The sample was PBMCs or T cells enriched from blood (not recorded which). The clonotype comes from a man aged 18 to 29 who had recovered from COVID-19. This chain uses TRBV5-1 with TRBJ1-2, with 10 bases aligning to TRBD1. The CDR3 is CASSPLRDRGSAGLGGYTF. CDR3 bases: TGCGCCAGCAGCCCGCTGAGGGACAGGGGATCGGCAGGGTTAGGGGGCTACACCTTC.